Presented here are 25 T cell receptor beta chains from one specimen sequenced in a study of CD8+ T cells in alopecia areata. The authors extracted RNA and reverse transcribed it into cDNA as the sequencing template. Profiled with immunoSEQ multiplex PCR; TCRdb holds only in-frame clones, not every one. The top ten hold 18% of the sample, which has about 130,000 clones, roughly 50% seen once. The specimen was CD8+ T cells sorted from blood, collected at week 0. These TCRs come from a human donor with alopecia areata.

The rearrangement uses TRBV27 and TRBJ1-6; possible D gene TRBD1, 5 bases. This CDR3 contains 16 residues. CDR1 is MNHEY, CDR2 SMNVEV, per germline (reference sequence). The ends were cut back, 6 bases at V and 1 base at J, with 13 bases in the middle. This chain's CDR3 is CASSEGLGSYNSPLHF. The DNA for the CDR3 is TGTGCCAGCAGCGAGGGGTTGGGATCCTATAATTCACCCCTCCACTTT.

The chain uses TRBV5-4 and TRBJ2-2; no firm D call. Between the trimmed V and J ends, which lost 0 bases and 7 bases, there was a span of 16 bases. This CDR3 is built from 16 residues. In germline, CDR1 is SGHNT, CDR2 YYREEE (reference sequence). The DNA for the CDR3 is TGTGCCAGCAGCTTGGGTACCAGGAGCTCTAACGGGGAGCTGTTTTTT. Amino acid sequence: CASSLGTRSSNGELFF. Based on the CDR3 plus reference TRBV5-4 and TRBJ2-2, the full variable domain is ETGVTQSPTHLIKTRGQQVTLRCSSQSGHNTVSWYQQALGQGPQFIFQYYREEENGRGNFPPRFSGLQFPNYSSELNVNALELDDSALYLCASSLGTRSSNGELFFGEGSRLTVL.

This chain uses TRBV27 with TRBJ2-5, with D tentatively TRBD2 (6 bases). Germline values: CDR1 MNHEY, CDR2 SMNVEV (reference sequence). Trimming took 5 bases from V and 3 from J, leaving 19 bases between them. This CDR3 region has 16 residues. CDR3 residues: CASSLRPLRGEETQYF. The CDR3 bases are TGTGCCAGCAGTCTACGCCCCTTGCGGGGTGAAGAGACCCAGTACTTC.

The CDR3 DNA reads TGTGCCAGTGGCCGGAACATGGCCTTGAACACTGAAGCTTTCTTT. It is translated as CASGRNMALNTEAFF. The chain links TRBV19 to TRBJ1-1, with D hard to call. The CDR3 totals 15 residues. V gave up 8 bases and J gave up 0 bases, with 16 bases separating them. CDR1 is LNHDA, CDR2 SQIVND, per germline (reference sequence). The variable domain in full, completed from reference TRBV19 and TRBJ1-1, reads DGGITQSPKYLFRKEGQNVTLSCEQNLNHDAMYWYRQDPGQGLRLIYYSQIVNDFQKGDIAEGYSVSREKKESFPLTVTSAQKNPTAFYLCASGRNMALNTEAFFGQGTRLTVV.

The chain employs TRBV2 and TRBJ2-3; 12 nucleotides line up with TRBD2. J gave up 11 bases and V 7 bases, and 10 bases lay outside the gene matches. This CDR3 has 14 amino acids. Germline-derived CDR1 and CDR2 are SNHLY and FYNNEI. The CDR3: CASILAGGLLGQYF. The CDR3 DNA is TGTGCCAGCATTCTAGCGGGGGGGCTCTTGGGGCAGTATTTT.

The chain carries TRBV29-1 and TRBJ2-3; D unclear. V lost 1 base and J lost 6, with 11 bases in between. Germline CDR1 and CDR2: SQVTM and ANQGSEA. This CDR3 has 13 residues. The CDR3: CSVEGGVKDTQYF. CDR3 in DNA: TGCAGCGTTGAAGGTGGGGTCAAGGATACGCAGTATTTT.

The chain is built from TRBV7-6 and TRBJ1-6; TRBD1 is a possible D gene (6 bases). In germline, CDR1 is SGHVS, CDR2 FNYEAQ. The CDR3 contains 16 residues. Trimming left V 5 bases short and J 7 bases short, with 18 bases between. The CDR3 coding sequence is TGTGCCAGCAGCCAACCTGATGAGACAGGCAATTCACCCCTCCACTTT. Its protein is CASSQPDETGNSPLHF.

The V call is TRBV15, the J call TRBJ1-5; 7 bases fit TRBD1. The V segment lost 4 bases and the J segment 5 bases; nucleotides outside the gene matches: 5. The CDR3 contains 14 residues. The germline V gene encodes CDR1 LNHNV and CDR2 YYDKDF (reference sequence). CDR3 sequence (DNA): TGTGCCACCAGCACGCTAGGGACAGATCAGCCCCAGCATTTT. Translating gives CATSTLGTDQPQHF.

CDR3 nucleotide sequence: TGTGCCAGCAGCCGCCGGACTAAAAAAGAGACCCAGTACTTC. Encoded protein: CASSRRTKKETQYF. The chain has TRBV27 and TRBJ2-5; D is perhaps TRBD2 (6 bases). This CDR3 region has 14 residues. V lost 6 bases, J lost 3 bases, and 14 bases lay in between. Germline V lookup: CDR1 MNHEY, CDR2 SMNVEV (reference sequence).

This clone was detected only a few times. The chain combines TRBV30 with TRBJ2-3; TRBD1 agrees at 7 bases. V was pared by 5 bases and J by 3 bases, with 5 bases of the junction left unmatched. The CDR3 is 13 amino acids. Germline values: CDR1 GTSNPN, CDR2 SVGIG (reference sequence). For the CDR3, the DNA is TGTGCCTGGGATCTGACAGGGACAGATACGCAGTATTTT. This sequence encodes CAWDLTGTDTQYF.

The chain uses TRBV15 and TRBJ2-2, with 7 bases aligning to TRBD2. The CDR3 extends over 14 amino acids. Germline CDR1 LNHNV, CDR2 YYDKDF (reference sequence). The junction had 5 bases not matched to a gene; V was cut back by 7 bases and J by 3 bases. The chain's CDR3 is CATTSLADTGELFF. Here the CDR3 DNA reads TGTGCCACCACCTCGCTAGCGGACACCGGGGAGCTGTTTTTT.

The chain carries TRBV30 and TRBJ2-2; D is ambiguous. The CDR3 sequence is 14 residues long. V shed 0 bases and J shed 5 bases, with 10 bases lying between them. Germline assignment: CDR1 GTSNPN and CDR2 SVGIG (reference sequence). Here the CDR3 reads CAWSVRGDTGELFF. As DNA, the CDR3 is TGTGCCTGGAGTGTACGTGGGGATACCGGGGAGCTGTTTTTT.

This chain links TRBV4-1 with TRBJ2-7; tentative D call: TRBD2 (6 bases). Germline-derived CDR1 and CDR2 are MGHRA and YSYEKL. The CDR3 spans 16 residues. Deletions cut 1 base from V and 2 bases from J, with 15 bases between. CDR3 sequence reads: CASSQGAGGGTYEQYF. The DNA for the CDR3 is TGCGCCAGCAGCCAAGGGGCCGGGGGAGGAACCTACGAGCAGTACTTC.

The rearrangement uses TRBV10-1 and TRBJ1-4; D not resolved. The CDR3 is made up of 13 amino acids. V lost 3 bases to trimming and J lost 6 bases, with 8 bases between them. Germline values: CDR1 WNHNN, CDR2 SYGVQD (reference sequence). CDR3 DNA sequence: TGCGCCAGCAGTGACATAGAAGATGAAAAACTGTTTTTT. The encoded protein is CASSDIEDEKLFF.

The rearrangement joins TRBV5-1 to TRBJ2-7, with 8 positions matching TRBD1. The germline V gene encodes CDR1 SGHRS and CDR2 YFSETQ. The CDR3 runs to 14 residues. J lost 3 bases, V lost 2 bases, and 4 bases had no gene match. The CDR3 here is CASSFSGGIYEQYF. CDR3 in DNA: TGCGCCAGCAGCTTTTCAGGGGGCATCTACGAGCAGTACTTC.

The rearrangement joins TRBV9 to TRBJ2-5; tentative D call: TRBD2 (5 bases). Germline assignment: CDR1 SGDLS and CDR2 YYNGEE. V lost 2 bases and J 5 bases, leaving 16 bases between the germline ends. The CDR3 loop spans 15 amino acids. The DNA of the CDR3 is TGTGCCAGCAGCGTGAGTACTAGAGGCGTGGAGACCCAGTACTTC. Translating gives CASSVSTRGVETQYF.

The chain joins TRBV27 to TRBJ2-3, with 7 bases that match TRBD1. CDR3 length: 14 amino acids. V trimming: 5 bases; J trimming: 0 bases; junction bases outside the gene matches: 2. Germline-derived CDR1 and CDR2 are MNHEY and SMNVEV (reference sequence). This CDR3 reads CASSTGASTDTQYF. Here the CDR3 DNA reads TGTGCCAGCAGTACAGGGGCCAGCACAGATACGCAGTATTTT.

This clone was seen more than once but under ten times. CDR3 nucleotide sequence: TGTGCCACCAGCAGAGATCGGATAGAGAACTATGGCTACACCTTC. It encodes CATSRDRIENYGYTF. The chain couples TRBV15 to TRBJ1-2, with D hard to call. Trimming pared 0 bases from V and 2 bases from J, leaving 10 bases between. The CDR3 sequence is 15 residues long. The germline CDR1 and CDR2 sequences are LNHNV and YYDKDF (reference sequence).

This clone has only a few counts. The chain has TRBV5-6 and TRBJ2-7; D perhaps matches TRBD1 (5 bases). Germline CDR1 SGHDT, CDR2 YYEEEE. The CDR3 has 13 residues. The ends were cut back, 5 bases at V and 6 bases at J, with 15 bases in the middle. CDR3 sequence (DNA): TGTGCCAGCAGTCCTAGGCCAGGGATCGAGCAGTACTTC. Protein: CASSPRPGIEQYF.

V and J are TRBV29-1 and TRBJ1-1; D is ambiguous. The V gene lost 1 base and the J gene lost 3 bases, with 9 bases spanning the gap. Germline V CDR1 and CDR2: SQVTM, ANQGSEA. The CDR3 contains 13 residues. In DNA form, the CDR3 reads TGCAGCGTTGAAGGGGAAGATGACACTGAAGCTTTCTTT. Its protein is CSVEGEDDTEAFF.

The V call is TRBV5-6, the J call TRBJ2-7; D may be TRBD1 (5 bases). CDR1 and CDR2 (germline): SGHDT, YYEEEE. V was pared by 4 bases and J by 0 bases, with 8 bases between. This CDR3 is 13 amino acids long. CDR3: CASSEQDSYEQYF. The CDR3 DNA follows: TGTGCCAGCAGCGAACAGGACTCCTACGAGCAGTACTTC.

This clone turned up a few times. The genes are TRBV27 and TRBJ2-7, with 9 bases identical to TRBD1. The germline V gene has CDR1 MNHEY and CDR2 SMNVEV (reference sequence). The CDR3 runs to 15 residues. Losses at the gene ends were 3 bases for V and 6 bases for J; bases not matched to a gene: 9. The CDR3 is CASSFGTGTYGEQYF. The CDR3 DNA reads TGTGCCAGCAGTTTCGGGACAGGGACTTACGGCGAGCAGTACTTC.

This rearrangement joins TRBV4-2 to TRBJ2-1; D assignment may be TRBD1 or TRBD2 (5 bases each). The CDR3 has 14 residues. CDR1 and CDR2 (germline): LGHNA, YNFKEQ. Trimming took 6 bases from V and 8 from J, leaving 17 bases between them. The CDR3 DNA reads as TGTGCCAGCAGTCCACGCACGAGGGGTGATGAGCAGTTCTTC. Its translation is CASSPRTRGDEQFF.

V and J are TRBV5-1 and TRBJ2-1; maybe TRBD2 (6 bases). The CDR3 loop spans 15 amino acids. The V and J ends lost 2 bases and 3 bases respectively, with 12 bases between them. Germline loops: CDR1 SGHRS, CDR2 YFSETQ. For the CDR3, the DNA is TGCGCCAGCAGCTTCTGGAGGGAACTCTACAATGAGCAGTTCTTC. Translating gives CASSFWRELYNEQFF.

This clone occurred many times. The V gene is TRBV11-2, the J gene TRBJ1-2; D unclear. V was clipped by 5 bases and J by 7 bases, with 11 bases between them. The germline V gene encodes CDR1 SGHAT and CDR2 FQNNGV. The CDR3 extends over 12 amino acids. The CDR3 DNA is TGTGCCAGCAGCAAGAATCAAGGTGGCTACACCTTC. It is translated as CASSKNQGGYTF. The whole variable domain, remainder taken from reference TRBV11-2 and TRBJ1-2, is EAGVAQSPRYKIIEKRQSVAFWCNPISGHATLYWYQQILGQGPKLLIQFQNNGVVDDSQLPKDRFSAERLKGVDSTLKIQPAKLEDSAVYLCASSKNQGGYTFGSGTRLTVV.